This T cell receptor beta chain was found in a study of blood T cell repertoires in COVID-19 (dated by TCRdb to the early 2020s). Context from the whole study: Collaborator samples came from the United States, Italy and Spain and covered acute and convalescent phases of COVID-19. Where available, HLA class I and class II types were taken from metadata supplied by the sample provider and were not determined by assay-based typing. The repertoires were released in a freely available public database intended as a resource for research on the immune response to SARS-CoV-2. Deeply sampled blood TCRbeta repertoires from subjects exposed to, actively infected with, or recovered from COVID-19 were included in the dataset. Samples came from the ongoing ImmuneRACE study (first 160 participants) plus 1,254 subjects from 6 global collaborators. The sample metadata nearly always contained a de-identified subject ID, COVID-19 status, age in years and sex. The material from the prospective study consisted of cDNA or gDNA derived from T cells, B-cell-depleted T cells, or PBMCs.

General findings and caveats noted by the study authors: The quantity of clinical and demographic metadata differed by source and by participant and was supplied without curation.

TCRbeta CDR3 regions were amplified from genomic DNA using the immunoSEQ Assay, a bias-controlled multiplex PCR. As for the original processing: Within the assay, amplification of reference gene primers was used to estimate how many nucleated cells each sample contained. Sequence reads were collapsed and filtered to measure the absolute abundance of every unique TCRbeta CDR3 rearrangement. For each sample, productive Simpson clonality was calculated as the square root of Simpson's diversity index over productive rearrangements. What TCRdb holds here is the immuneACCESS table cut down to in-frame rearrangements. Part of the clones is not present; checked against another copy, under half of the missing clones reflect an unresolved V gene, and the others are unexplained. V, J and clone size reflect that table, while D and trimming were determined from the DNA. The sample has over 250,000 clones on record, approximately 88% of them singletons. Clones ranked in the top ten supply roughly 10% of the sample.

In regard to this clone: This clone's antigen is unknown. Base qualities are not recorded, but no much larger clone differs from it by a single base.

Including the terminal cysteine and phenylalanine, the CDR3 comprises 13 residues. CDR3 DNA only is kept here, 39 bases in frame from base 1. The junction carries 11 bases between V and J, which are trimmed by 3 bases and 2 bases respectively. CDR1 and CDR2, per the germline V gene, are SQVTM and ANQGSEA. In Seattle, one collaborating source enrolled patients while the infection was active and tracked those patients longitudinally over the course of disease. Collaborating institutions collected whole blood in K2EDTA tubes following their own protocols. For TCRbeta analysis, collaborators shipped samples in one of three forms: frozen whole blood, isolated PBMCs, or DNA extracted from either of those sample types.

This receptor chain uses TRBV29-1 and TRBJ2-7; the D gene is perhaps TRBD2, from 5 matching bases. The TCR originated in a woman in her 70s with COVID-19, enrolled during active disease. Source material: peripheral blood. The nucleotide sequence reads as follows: TGCAGCGTTGATGGAGACGGGACCTACGAGCAGTACTTC. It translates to CSVDGDGTYEQYF.